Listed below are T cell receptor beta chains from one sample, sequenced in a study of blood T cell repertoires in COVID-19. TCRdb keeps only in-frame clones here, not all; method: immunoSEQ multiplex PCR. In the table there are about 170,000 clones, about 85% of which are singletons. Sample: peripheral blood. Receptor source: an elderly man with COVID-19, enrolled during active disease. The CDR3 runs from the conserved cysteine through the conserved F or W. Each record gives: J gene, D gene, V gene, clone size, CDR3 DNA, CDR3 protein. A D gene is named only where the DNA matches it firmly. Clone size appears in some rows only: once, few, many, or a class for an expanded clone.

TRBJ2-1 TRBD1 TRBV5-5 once TGTGCCAGCAGCTTAACGGGACAGGGTTACAATGAGCAGTTCTTC CASSLTGQGYNEQFF
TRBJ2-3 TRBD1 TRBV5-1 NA TGCGCCAGCAGCTTGTACGTGACAGGGGGCACAGATACGCAGTATTTT CASSLYVTGGTDTQYF
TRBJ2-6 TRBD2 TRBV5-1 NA TGCGCCAGCAGCCCAACTTGGGGGGGGGAGGCTGGGGCCAACGTCCTGACTTTC CASSPTWGGEAGANVLTF
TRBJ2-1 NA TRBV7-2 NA TGTGCCAGCAGCTTAAATGGGGCTGGGGAGCAGTTCTTC CASSLNGAGEQFF
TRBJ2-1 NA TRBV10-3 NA TGTGCCATCAGTGAGAGCCCCGAAACCGAAAAGTTCTTC CAISESPETEKFF
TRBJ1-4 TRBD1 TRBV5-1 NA TGCGCCAGCAGCAAAGGGACAGGGTCTAATGAAAAACTGTTTTTT CASSKGTGSNEKLFF
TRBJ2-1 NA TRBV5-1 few TGCGCCAGCAGCTCCCGGGGAATCCTGTACAATGAGCAGTTCTTC CASSSRGILYNEQFF
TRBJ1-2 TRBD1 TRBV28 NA TGTGCCAGCAGAGCCCCAGGGACAGCTAACTATGGCTACACCTTC CASRAPGTANYGYTF
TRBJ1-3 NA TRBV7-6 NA TGTGCCAGCAGCTTGGAGAGCGCGGACACCATATATTTT CASSLESADTIYF
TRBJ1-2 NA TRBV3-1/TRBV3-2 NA TGTGCCAGCAGCCAAGGTGGCAGGGGAGACTATGGCTACACCTTC CASSQGGRGDYGYTF
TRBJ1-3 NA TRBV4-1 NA TGCGCCAGCAGCCAACACCAGGGTCCTGGAAACACCATATATTTT CASSQHQGPGNTIYF
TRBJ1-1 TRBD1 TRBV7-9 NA TGTGCCAGCAGACGGACAGGGAACACTGAAGCTTTCTTT CASRRTGNTEAFF
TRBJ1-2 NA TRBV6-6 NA TGTGCCAGCAGTTCAAACTATGGCTACACCTTC CASSSNYGYTF
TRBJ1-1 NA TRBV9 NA TGTGCCAGCAGCGTAGGGCTGCTGAACACTGAAGCTTTCTTT CASSVGLLNTEAFF
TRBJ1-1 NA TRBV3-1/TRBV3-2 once TGTGCCAGCAGCCGACGGGGGGGTAGGAACACTGAAGCTTTCTTT CASSRRGGRNTEAFF
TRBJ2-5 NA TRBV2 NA TGTGCCAGCAGTGATTGGCCAGGAGGGCGTCAAGAGACCCAGTACTTC CASSDWPGGRQETQYF
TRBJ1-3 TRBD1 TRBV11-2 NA TGTGCCAGCAGCTTAGTGACAGGGTACTCTGGAAACACCATATATTTT CASSLVTGYSGNTIYF
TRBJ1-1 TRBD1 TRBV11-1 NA TGTGCCAGCAGCTTAGGAAAACAGGGGGACACTGAAGCTTTCTTT CASSLGKQGDTEAFF
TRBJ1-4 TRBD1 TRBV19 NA TGTGCCAGTAGTCCACAGGGGAGCGCTAATGAAAAACTGTTTTTT CASSPQGSANEKLFF
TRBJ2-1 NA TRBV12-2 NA TGTGCAAGTCGCTTAAGAAGCCCGACAGGGGTCGACTACAATGAGCAGTTCTTC CASRLRSPTGVDYNEQFF
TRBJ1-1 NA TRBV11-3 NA TGTGCCAGCAGCCCCCTGAGGGACACTGAAGCTTTCTTT CASSPLRDTEAFF
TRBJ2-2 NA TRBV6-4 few TGTGCCAGCAGTGACTCCAGGGTAGACGGGGAGCTGTTTTTT CASSDSRVDGELFF
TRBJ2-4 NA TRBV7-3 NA TGTGCCAGCAGCTTAGGTGGGCAGGGGAAAAACATTCAGTACTTC CASSLGGQGKNIQYF
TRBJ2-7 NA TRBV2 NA TGTGCCAGCAGTGTTACCTACGAGCAGTACTTC CASSVTYEQYF
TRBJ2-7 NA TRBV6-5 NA TGTGCCAGCAGGGGGCGGGGGCTCGGGGACTACGAGCAGTACTTC CASRGRGLGDYEQYF
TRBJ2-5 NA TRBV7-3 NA TGTGCCAGCAGCTTTCATAAACAGGAGACCCAGTACTTC CASSFHKQETQYF
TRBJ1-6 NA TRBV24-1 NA TGTGCCACCAGTGATTTGCACAGTGCTTCTTGGCCACCTGCTCTCCCAGGGAGGAATTCACCCCTCCACTTT CATSDLHSASWPPALPGRNSPLHF
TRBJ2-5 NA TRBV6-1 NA TGTGCCAGCAGTGAAGAGTTTGGAGGGTTAGGAATGTGGGAGACCCAGTACTTC CASSEEFGGLGMWETQYF
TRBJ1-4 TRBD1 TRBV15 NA TGTGCCACCAGCAGAGGGACAGGGGCCGGGGAAAAACTGTTTTTT CATSRGTGAGEKLFF
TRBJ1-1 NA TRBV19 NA TGTGCCAGTAGGCCTAAGGCAGGAGGAAACAGGAACACTGAAGCTTTCTTT CASRPKAGGNRNTEAFF
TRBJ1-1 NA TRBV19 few TGTGCCAGTAGTATCGGTGGGGCTGGGGAAGCTTTCTTT CASSIGGAGEAFF
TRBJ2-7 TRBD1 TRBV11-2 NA TGTGCCAGCAGCCGGGACAGGTTGACCTACGAGCAGTACTTC CASSRDRLTYEQYF
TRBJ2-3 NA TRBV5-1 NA TGCGCCAGCTGCGCCGACTCTCTAAGACGCACAGATACGCAGTATTTT CASCADSLRRTDTQYF
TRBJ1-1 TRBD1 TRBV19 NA TGTGCCAGTAGTAAAGGACAGGGGGACCCTGAAGCTTTCTTT CASSKGQGDPEAFF
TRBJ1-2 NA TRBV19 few TGTGCCAGTAGTCCCAGGGGATTCGGATATGGCTACACCTTC CASSPRGFGYGYTF
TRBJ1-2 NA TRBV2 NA TGTGCCAGCAGTGTCGACACTAACTATGGCTACACCTTC CASSVDTNYGYTF
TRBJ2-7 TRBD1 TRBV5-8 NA TGTGCCAGCAGCTTGGGAAGATCCGGGACAGGGGGTAACGAGCAGTACTTC CASSLGRSGTGGNEQYF
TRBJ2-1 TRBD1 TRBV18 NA TGTGCCAGCTCACCAGGAGAGGGGGCGAATGAGCAGTTCTTC CASSPGEGANEQFF
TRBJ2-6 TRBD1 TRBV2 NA TGTGCCAGCAACAGACAGGGGCTGGGCGGGGCCAACGTCCTGACTTTC CASNRQGLGGANVLTF
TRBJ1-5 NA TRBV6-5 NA TGTGCCAGCAGTAGGGGGAGCAATCAGCCCCAGCATTTT CASSRGSNQPQHF
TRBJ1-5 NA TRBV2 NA TGTGCCAGCACCAGAAGGGGTAACCGTGAGCCCCAGCATTTT CASTRRGNREPQHF
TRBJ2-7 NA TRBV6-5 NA TGTGCCAGCAGCCAGGGGGGAAACTACGAGCAGTACTTC CASSQGGNYEQYF
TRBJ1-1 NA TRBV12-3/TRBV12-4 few TGTGCCAGCAGTTCCTTGGTGAGGACTGAAGCTTTCTTT CASSSLVRTEAFF
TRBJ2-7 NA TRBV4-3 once TGCGCCAGCAGCCGACTGTTGGCCCGGAGCTACGAGCAGTACTTC CASSRLLARSYEQYF